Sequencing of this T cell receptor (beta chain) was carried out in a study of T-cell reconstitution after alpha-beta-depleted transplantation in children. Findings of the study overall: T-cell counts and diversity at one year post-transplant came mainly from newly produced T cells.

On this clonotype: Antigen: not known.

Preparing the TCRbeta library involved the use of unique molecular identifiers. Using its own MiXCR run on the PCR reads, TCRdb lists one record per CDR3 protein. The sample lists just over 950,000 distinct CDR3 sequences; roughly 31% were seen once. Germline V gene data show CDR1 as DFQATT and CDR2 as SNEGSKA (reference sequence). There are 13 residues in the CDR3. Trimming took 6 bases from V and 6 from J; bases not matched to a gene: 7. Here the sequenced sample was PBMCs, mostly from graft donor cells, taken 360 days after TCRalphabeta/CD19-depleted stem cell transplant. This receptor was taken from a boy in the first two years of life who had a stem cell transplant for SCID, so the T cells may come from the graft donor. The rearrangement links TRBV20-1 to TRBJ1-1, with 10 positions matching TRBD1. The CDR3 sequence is CSAGDRGDAEAFF. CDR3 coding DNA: TGCAGTGCAGGGGACAGGGGCGACGCTGAAGCTTTCTTT.